Listed below are T cell receptor beta chains from one sample, sequenced in a study of Ad26.COV2.S vaccination and SARS-CoV-2 variants. The table came from immunoSEQ multiplex PCR; TCRdb's copy has only in-frame clones and leaves some out. Here the sample spans 400,000 to 500,000 clones, around 89% being singletons. The specimen was peripheral blood, collected in a trial of Ad26.COV2.S vaccine versus placebo. Receptors originate from a person between 18 and 59 years old who received the Ad26.COV2.S COVID-19 vaccine or a placebo. CDR3s include the opening cysteine and the closing phenylalanine or tryptophan. The order of the fields is V gene, J gene, D gene, clone size, CDR3 protein, CDR3 DNA. The D gene is left open where the match is weak. Clone size appears in some rows only: once, few, many, or a class for an expanded clone.

TRBV4-3	TRBJ2-3	.	.	CASSQDRQSDTQYF	TGCGCCAGCAGCCAAGACCGACAGTCAGATACGCAGTATTTT
TRBV4-3	TRBJ2-7	.	.	CASSQVVAGAYEQYF	TGCGCCAGCAGCCAAGTTGTGGCTGGGGCCTACGAGCAGTACTTC
TRBV10-3	TRBJ2-5	.	.	CAIMAGAEETQYF	TGTGCCATCATGGCGGGGGCTGAGGAGACCCAGTACTTC
TRBV6-5	TRBJ1-2	TRBD1	.	CASSPGTGSDYGYTF	TGTGCCAGCAGTCCCGGGACAGGGAGCGACTATGGCTACACCTTC
TRBV21-1	TRBJ1-5	.	.	CASSKKGNQPQHF	TGTGCCAGCAGCAAAAAGGGCAATCAGCCCCAGCATTTT
TRBV4-1	TRBJ1-3	.	.	CASSSVADSGNTIYF	TGCGCCAGCAGCTCTGTGGCGGACTCTGGAAACACCATATATTTT
TRBV19	TRBJ2-2	TRBD2	.	CASSPWTSRYTGELFF	TGTGCCAGTAGTCCCTGGACTAGCAGATACACCGGGGAGCTGTTTTTT
TRBV3-1/TRBV3-2	TRBJ2-3	.	.	CASSEIRNTDTQYF	TGTGCCAGCAGCGAGATAAGAAACACAGATACGCAGTATTTT
TRBV11-2	TRBJ1-1	.	.	CASSLAGATEAFF	TGTGCCAGCAGCTTAGCAGGGGCCACTGAAGCTTTCTTT
TRBV2	TRBJ2-6	.	.	CASTVSSGANVLTF	TGTGCCAGCACAGTGAGCTCTGGGGCCAACGTCCTGACTTTC
TRBV25-1	TRBJ2-7	TRBD1	.	CASSEDARGFYEQYF	TGTGCCAGCAGTGAAGACGCCAGGGGGTTCTACGAGCAGTACTTC
TRBV3-1/TRBV3-2	TRBJ1-5	.	.	CASSQGRSGNQPQHF	TGTGCCAGCAGCCAAGGACGGTCCGGCAATCAGCCCCAGCATTTT
TRBV9	TRBJ2-3	.	.	CAGGRGARDTQYF	TGTGCCGGCGGTCGGGGGGCCCGGGATACGCAGTATTTT
TRBV19	TRBJ2-1	TRBD1	.	CASSMYRTGLGNEQFF	TGTGCCAGTAGTATGTATAGGACAGGGCTCGGCAATGAGCAGTTCTTC
TRBV5-6	TRBJ2-5	.	.	CASSLDPRETQYF	TGTGCCAGCAGCCTGGACCCTCGGGAGACCCAGTACTTC
TRBV24-1	TRBJ2-3	TRBD1	.	CATSALEARGRLGWADTQYF	TGTGCCACCAGTGCCCTAGAGGCCAGGGGGCGCCTGGGATGGGCAGATACGCAGTATTTT
TRBV6-2/TRBV6-3	TRBJ2-2	.	.	CASSYFPGTRNTGELFF	TGTGCCAGCAGTTACTTCCCGGGGACCAGGAACACCGGGGAGCTGTTTTTT
TRBV6-4	TRBJ1-5	.	once	CASSEGRNQPQHF	TGTGCCAGCAGTGAAGGGAGGAATCAGCCCCAGCATTTT
TRBV2	TRBJ1-1	.	.	CASSGRQMNTEAFF	TGTGCCAGCAGTGGTCGCCAAATGAACACTGAAGCTTTCTTT
TRBV5-1	TRBJ2-2	.	.	CASSLVGPNTGELFF	TGCGCCAGCAGCCTCGTTGGCCCCAACACCGGGGAGCTGTTTTTT
TRBV27	TRBJ2-5	TRBD2	.	CASSSTRTSGWQETQYF	TGTGCCAGCAGTTCAACTCGGACTAGCGGTTGGCAAGAGACCCAGTACTTC
TRBV18	TRBJ1-5	.	.	CASSLTGFNQPQHF	TGTGCCAGCTCACTGACAGGATTCAATCAGCCCCAGCATTTT
TRBV5-6	TRBJ2-3	.	.	CASSLGGQADTQYF	TGTGCCAGCAGCTTGGGGGGGCAGGCAGATACGCAGTATTTT
TRBV7-3	TRBJ2-5	.	.	CASSMDSQETQYF	TGTGCCAGCAGCATGGACAGCCAAGAGACCCAGTACTTC
TRBV18	TRBJ1-4	.	.	CASSPRHVATNEKLFF	TGTGCCAGCTCACCACGACACGTTGCAACTAATGAAAAACTGTTTTTT